This T cell receptor beta chain was sequenced for a study of cytomegalovirus exposure and HLA in healthy donors. Use of 60 Vbeta and 13 Jbeta primers characterized the PCR. Assay: immunoSEQ multiplex PCR; the TCRdb copy retains only in-frame clones and omits some. Of around 58,000 clones detected, 77% appear once; the ten largest clones hold more than 2.5%. Germline lookup yields CDR1 SGHTA and CDR2 FQGTGA. CDR3 length: 16 residues. Remarks on this clone: One end of the junction varies from germline; a read error may be responsible. This sample also contains other DNA sequences that code for the same CDR3.

Sample: PBMCs. The chain uses TRBV7-3 and TRBJ1-6; weak D call: TRBD1 (5 bases). The clonotype comes from a female donor in good health and CMV-seronegative. The CDR3: CASSLRGGSYNSPLHF. CDR3 nucleotide sequence: TGTGCCAGCAGCTTAAGGGGCGGCAGCTATAATTCCCCCCTCCACTTT.